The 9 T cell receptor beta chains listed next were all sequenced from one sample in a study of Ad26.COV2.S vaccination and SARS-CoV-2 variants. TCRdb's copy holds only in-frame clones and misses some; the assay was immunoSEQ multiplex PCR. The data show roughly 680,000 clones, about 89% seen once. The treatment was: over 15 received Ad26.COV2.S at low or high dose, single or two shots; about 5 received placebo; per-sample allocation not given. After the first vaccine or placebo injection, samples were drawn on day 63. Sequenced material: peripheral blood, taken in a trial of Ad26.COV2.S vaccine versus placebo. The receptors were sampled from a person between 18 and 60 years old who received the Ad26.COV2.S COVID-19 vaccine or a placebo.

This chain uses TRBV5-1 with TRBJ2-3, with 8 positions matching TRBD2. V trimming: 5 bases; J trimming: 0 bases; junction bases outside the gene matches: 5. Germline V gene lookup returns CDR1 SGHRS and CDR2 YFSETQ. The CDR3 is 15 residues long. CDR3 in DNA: TGCGCCAGCAGGTCTAGCGGGCCTAGCACAGATACGCAGTATTTT. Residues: CASRSSGPSTDTQYF.

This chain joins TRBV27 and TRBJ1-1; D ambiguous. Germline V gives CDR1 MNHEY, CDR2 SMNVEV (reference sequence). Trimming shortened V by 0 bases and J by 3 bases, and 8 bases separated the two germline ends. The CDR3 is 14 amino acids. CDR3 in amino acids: CASSLSGVYTEAFF. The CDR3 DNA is TGTGCCAGCAGTTTATCCGGGGTTTACACTGAAGCTTTCTTT.

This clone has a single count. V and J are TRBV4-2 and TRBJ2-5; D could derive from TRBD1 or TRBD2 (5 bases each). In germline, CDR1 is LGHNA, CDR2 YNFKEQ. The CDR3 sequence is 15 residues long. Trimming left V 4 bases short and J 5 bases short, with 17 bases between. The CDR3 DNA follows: TGTGCCAGCAGCCTAGGGACCTCGGGACGGGAGACCCAGTACTTC. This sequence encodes CASSLGTSGRETQYF.

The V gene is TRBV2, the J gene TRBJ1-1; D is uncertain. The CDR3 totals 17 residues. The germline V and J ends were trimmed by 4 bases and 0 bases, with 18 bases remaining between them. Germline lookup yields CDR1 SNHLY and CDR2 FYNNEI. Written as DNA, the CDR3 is TGTGCCAGCAGTGTACAAATCCGAGACAACATGAACACTGAAGCTTTCTTT. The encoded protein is CASSVQIRDNMNTEAFF. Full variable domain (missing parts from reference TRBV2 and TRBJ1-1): EPEVTQTPSHQVTQMGQEVILRCVPISNHLYFYWYRQILGQKVEFLVSFYNNEISEKSEIFDDQFSVERPDGSNFTLKIRSTKLEDSAMYFCASSVQIRDNMNTEAFFGQGTRLTVV.

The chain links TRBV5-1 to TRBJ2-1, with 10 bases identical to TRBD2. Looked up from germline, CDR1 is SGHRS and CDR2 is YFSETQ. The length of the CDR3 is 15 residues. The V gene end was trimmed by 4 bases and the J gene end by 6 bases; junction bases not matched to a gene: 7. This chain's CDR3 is CASSPLAGGSNEQFF. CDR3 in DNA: TGCGCCAGCAGCCCGTTAGCGGGAGGTAGCAATGAGCAGTTCTTC.

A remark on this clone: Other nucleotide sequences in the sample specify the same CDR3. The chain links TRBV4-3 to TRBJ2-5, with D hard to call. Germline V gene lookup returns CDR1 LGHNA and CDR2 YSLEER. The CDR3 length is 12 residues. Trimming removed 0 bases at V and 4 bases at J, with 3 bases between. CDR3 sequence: CASSQDRETQYF. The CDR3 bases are TGCGCCAGCAGCCAAGATCGAGAGACCCAGTACTTC.

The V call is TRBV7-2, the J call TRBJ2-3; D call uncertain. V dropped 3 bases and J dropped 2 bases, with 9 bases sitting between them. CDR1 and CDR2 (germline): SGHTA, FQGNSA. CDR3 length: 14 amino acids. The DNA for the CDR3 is TGTGCCAGCAGCTTGGGTATAGTCACAGATACGCAGTATTTT. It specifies CASSLGIVTDTQYF. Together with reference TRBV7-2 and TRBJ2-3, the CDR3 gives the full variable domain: GAGVSQSPSNKVTEKGKDVELRCDPISGHTALYWYRQSLGQGLEFLIYFQGNSAPDKSGLPSDRFSAERTGGSVSTLTIQRTQQEDSAVYLCASSLGIVTDTQYFGPGTRLTVL.

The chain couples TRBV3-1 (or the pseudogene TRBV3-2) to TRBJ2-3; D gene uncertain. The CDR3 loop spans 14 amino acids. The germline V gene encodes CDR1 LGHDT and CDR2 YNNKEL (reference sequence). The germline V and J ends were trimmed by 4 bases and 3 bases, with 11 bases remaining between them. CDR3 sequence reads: CASSRVRDTDTQYF. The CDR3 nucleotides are TGTGCCAGCAGCCGGGTGAGAGATACAGATACGCAGTATTTT.

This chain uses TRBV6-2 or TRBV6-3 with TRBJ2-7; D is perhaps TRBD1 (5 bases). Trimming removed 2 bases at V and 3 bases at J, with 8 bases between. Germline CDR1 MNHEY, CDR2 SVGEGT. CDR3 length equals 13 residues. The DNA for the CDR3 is TGTGCCAGCAGTTACAGGGGCGGCTACGAGCAGTACTTC. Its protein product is CASSYRGGYEQYF.